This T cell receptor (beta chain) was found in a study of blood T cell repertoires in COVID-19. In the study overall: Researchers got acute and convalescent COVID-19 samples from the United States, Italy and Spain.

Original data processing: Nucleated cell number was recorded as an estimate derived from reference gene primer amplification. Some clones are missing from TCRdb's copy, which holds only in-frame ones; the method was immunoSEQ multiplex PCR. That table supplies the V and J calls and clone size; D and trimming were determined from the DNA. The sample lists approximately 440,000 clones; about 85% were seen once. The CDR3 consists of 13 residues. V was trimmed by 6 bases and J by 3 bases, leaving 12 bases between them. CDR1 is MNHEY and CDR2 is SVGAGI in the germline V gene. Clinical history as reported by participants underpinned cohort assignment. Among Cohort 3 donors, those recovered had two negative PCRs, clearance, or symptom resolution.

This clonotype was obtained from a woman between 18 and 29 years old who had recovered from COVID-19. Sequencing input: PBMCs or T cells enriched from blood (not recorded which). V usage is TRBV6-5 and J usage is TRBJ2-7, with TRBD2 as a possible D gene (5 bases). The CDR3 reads CASRRTALYEQYF. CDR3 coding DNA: TGTGCCAGCAGACGGACTGCCCTCTACGAGCAGTACTTC.